This passage covers 24 T cell receptor beta chains from one sample sequenced in a study of blood T cell repertoires in COVID-19. Only in-frame clones appear in the TCRdb table, and some are missing; sequencing was by immunoSEQ multiplex PCR. Here the sample spans approximately 130,000 clones, roughly three quarters being singletons. The sequenced sample was peripheral blood. The receptors come from a human donor in a cohort sampled during active COVID-19.

J is TRBJ2-7 and V is TRBV9, with D maybe TRBD1 (6 bases). This CDR3 has 15 residues. The ends were cut back, 0 bases at V and 2 bases at J, with 12 bases in the middle. Per germline, CDR1 SGDLS and CDR2 YYNGEE. CDR3 loop: CASSVGQVPTYEQYF. The CDR3 region has the DNA TGTGCCAGCAGCGTAGGACAGGTTCCAACCTACGAGCAGTACTTC.

This clone was recorded a few times. The chain combines TRBV19 with TRBJ2-5; perhaps TRBD2 as D (5 bases). Trimming pared 4 bases from V and 5 bases from J, leaving 17 bases between. CDR1 is LNHDA and CDR2 is SQIVND in the germline V gene (reference sequence). The CDR3 spans 15 residues. CDR3 residues: CASSRGPGAGETQYF. As DNA, the CDR3 is TGTGCCAGTAGTAGAGGGCCCGGAGCAGGCGAGACCCAGTACTTC.

This clone appeared a few times. The chain couples TRBV7-8 to TRBJ2-7, with D possibly matching TRBD1 (5 bases). Trimming took 4 bases from V and 4 from J, leaving 11 bases between them. CDR1 is SGHVS, CDR2 FQNEAQ, per germline. The CDR3 spans 13 residues. The CDR3 DNA reads as TGTGCCAGCAGCTCTCCCTACAGGTACGAGCAGTACTTC. Protein product: CASSSPYRYEQYF.

The rearrangement joins TRBV5-1 to TRBJ2-7, with 9 bases that match TRBD2. The CDR3 is 13 residues long. V trimming: 3 bases; J trimming: 7 bases; junction bases outside the gene matches: 5. Germline CDR1 is SGHRS and CDR2 is YFSETQ. CDR3 sequence (DNA): TGCGCCAGCAGCTGGGGACTAGCAGGTGAGCAGTACTTC. It is translated as CASSWGLAGEQYF.

The chain links TRBV6-6 to TRBJ2-7, with 11 bases lining up with TRBD1. There are 15 residues in the CDR3. J gave up 2 bases and V 6 bases, and 6 bases lay outside the gene matches. Germline V lookup: CDR1 MNHNY, CDR2 SVGAGI (reference sequence). The DNA of the CDR3 is TGTGCCAGCAGATCGAGGGACAGGGGGACCTACGAGCAGTACTTC. The encoded protein is CASRSRDRGTYEQYF.

The rearrangement uses TRBV30 and TRBJ2-7; 12 bases are a match to TRBD2. This CDR3 is 14 amino acids long. Germline-derived CDR1 and CDR2 are GTSNPN and SVGIG (reference sequence). The junction had 4 bases not matched to a gene; V was cut back by 4 bases and J by 3 bases. The CDR3 is CAWTRTSGIYEQYF. The CDR3 coding sequence is TGTGCCTGGACCCGGACTAGCGGGATCTACGAGCAGTACTTC.

CDR3: CAWSVRGGGNTIYF. CDR3 in DNA: TGTGCCTGGAGTGTAAGGGGAGGTGGAAACACCATATATTTT. This chain connects TRBV30 to TRBJ1-3, with a tentative D call TRBD1 (5 bases). Germline V gene lookup returns CDR1 GTSNPN and CDR2 SVGIG (reference sequence). V lost 0 bases and J lost 3, with 9 bases in between. The CDR3 covers 14 residues.

The genes are TRBV2 and TRBJ1-2; D remains ambiguous. The CDR3 has 14 amino acids. Germline loops: CDR1 SNHLY, CDR2 FYNNEI. V lost 2 bases and J 4 bases, leaving 11 bases between the germline ends. The CDR3 DNA follows: TGTGCCAGCAGTGAACGAGAGGTCCTCTATGGCTACACCTTC. Protein product: CASSEREVLYGYTF.

This chain uses TRBV7-8 with TRBJ2-7; 11 bases line up with TRBD1. Germline V gene lookup returns CDR1 SGHVS and CDR2 FQNEAQ. The CDR3 loop spans 15 amino acids. V shed 0 bases, J shed 4 bases, and the junction held 2 bases outside the gene matches. DNA for the CDR3: TGTGCCAGCAGCTTAGCGGACAGGGGGCTATACGAGCAGTACTTC. This sequence encodes CASSLADRGLYEQYF.

This clone has just a few counts. V gene TRBV5-1 combines with J gene TRBJ2-5; 9 nucleotides align to TRBD1. V shed 4 bases and J 2 bases; nucleotides not matched to a gene: 3. CDR1 is SGHRS, CDR2 YFSETQ, per germline. The CDR3 contains 14 residues. This chain's CDR3 is CASSLGQGQETQYF. The CDR3 DNA reads as TGCGCCAGCAGCCTCGGACAGGGGCAAGAGACCCAGTACTTC. Filled out from reference TRBV5-1 and TRBJ2-5, the complete variable domain reads KAGVTQTPRYLIKTRGQQVTLSCSPISGHRSVSWYQQTPGQGLQFLFEYFSETQRNKGNFPGRFSGRQFSNSRSEMNVSTLELGDSALYLCASSLGQGQETQYFGPGTRLLVL.

V gene TRBV5-3 combines with J gene TRBJ2-7, with D maybe TRBD2 (5 bases). TRBV5-3 qualifies as an ORF whose function is uncertain. The V and J ends lost 2 bases and 1 base respectively, with 7 bases between them. The CDR3 loop spans 13 amino acids. The CDR3 DNA is TGTGCCAGAAGCTTACGGGGATCCTACGAGCAGTACTTC. This codes for CARSLRGSYEQYF.

This chain joins TRBV29-1 and TRBJ2-7; 9 bases fit TRBD1. The CDR3 is 13 residues long. After removal of 7 bases from V and 0 bases from J, the junction contained 4 bases not matched to a gene. CDR1 is SQVTM, CDR2 ANQGSEA, per germline. This CDR3 reads CSGTTGGSYEQYF. CDR3 nucleotides: TGCAGCGGAACGACAGGGGGCTCCTACGAGCAGTACTTC.

This clone was picked up a small number of times. This rearrangement joins TRBV27 to TRBJ2-7; 8 positions agree with TRBD2. The CDR3 has 16 amino acids. Germline-derived CDR1 and CDR2 are MNHEY and SMNVEV (reference sequence). The V segment lost 4 bases and the J segment 1 base; nucleotides outside the gene matches: 9. The CDR3 DNA reads TGTGCCAGCAGTTCTCTGGGGGGGACTAGGTCCTACGAGCAGTACTTC. It specifies CASSSLGGTRSYEQYF.

V usage is TRBV4-2 and J usage is TRBJ2-7, with 11 bases aligning to TRBD2. The germline CDR1 and CDR2 sequences are LGHNA and YNFKEQ. The V gene end was trimmed by 0 bases and the J gene end by 5 bases; junction bases not matched to a gene: 9. The CDR3 length is 17 residues. In nucleotides, the CDR3 is TGTGCCAGCAGCCAAGATTTCGGGGCTAGCGGGAGGAACGAGCAGTACTTC. Its translation: CASSQDFGASGRNEQYF.

The chain links TRBV6-5 to TRBJ1-5; D possibly corresponds to TRBD1 (5 bases). CDR3 length: 13 amino acids. Trimming pared 8 bases from V and 2 bases from J, leaving 10 bases between. Germline CDR1 is MNHEY and CDR2 is SVGAGI. The CDR3 region is CASSDTGNQPQHF. In DNA, the CDR3 is TGTGCCAGCTCGGACACAGGCAATCAGCCCCAGCATTTT.

The rearrangement uses TRBV5-1 and TRBJ2-7; the D gene is possibly TRBD2 (6 bases). Germline V gene lookup returns CDR1 SGHRS and CDR2 YFSETQ. The CDR3 runs to 14 residues. V was clipped by 6 bases and J by 1 base, with 14 bases between them. CDR3 bases: TGCGCCAGCACCTCCTACGGGGGTTCCTACGAGCAGTACTTC. It is translated as CASTSYGGSYEQYF.

The V call is TRBV9, the J call TRBJ2-7; no firm D call. Trimming took 0 bases from V and 1 from J, leaving 5 bases between them. Germline V gives CDR1 SGDLS, CDR2 YYNGEE. This CDR3 has 13 residues. The CDR3 protein is CASSVDGSYEQYF. Here the CDR3 DNA reads TGTGCCAGCAGCGTAGACGGTTCCTACGAGCAGTACTTC.

CDR3 in DNA: TGTGCCAGTAGTAAGGACAGGGTGGACACTGAAGCTTTCTTT. It codes for CASSKDRVDTEAFF. The chain has TRBV19 and TRBJ1-1; 8 bases match TRBD1. The germline V gene has CDR1 LNHDA and CDR2 SQIVND (reference sequence). J gave up 3 bases and V 4 bases, and 4 bases lay outside the gene matches. The CDR3 is 14 residues long.

The rearrangement links TRBV27 to TRBJ2-3, with 7 bases fitting TRBD2. V shed 1 base, J shed 3 bases, and the junction held 1 base outside the gene matches. Germline V gene lookup returns CDR1 MNHEY and CDR2 SMNVEV (reference sequence). The CDR3 totals 14 residues. The CDR3 protein is CASSLWGGTDTQYF. CDR3 bases: TGTGCCAGCAGTTTATGGGGGGGAACAGATACGCAGTATTTT.

The J gene is TRBJ1-3, the V gene TRBV28; TRBD1 aligns across 8 bases. The CDR3 contains 15 residues. Germline loops: CDR1 MDHEN, CDR2 SYDVKM. Germline trimming cut 3 bases from V and 4 bases from J; bases unmatched to any gene: 5. This chain's CDR3 is CASSLGTGAGNTIYF. The DNA of the CDR3 is TGTGCCAGCAGTTTGGGGACAGGAGCAGGAAACACCATATATTTT.

This clone appeared once. V is TRBV5-5 and J is TRBJ2-7, with D possibly TRBD1 on 6 matching bases. The CDR3 is 14 amino acids. V lost 0 bases and J 4 bases, leaving 11 bases between the germline ends. Germline CDR1 and CDR2: SGHKS and YYEKEE (reference sequence). The CDR3 spells CASSLADSTYEQYF. DNA of the CDR3: TGTGCCAGCAGCTTGGCGGACAGTACATACGAGCAGTACTTC.

This rearrangement joins TRBV7-9 to TRBJ2-1; unclear D gene. In germline, CDR1 is SEHNR, CDR2 FQNEAQ (reference sequence). The V gene lost 0 bases and the J gene lost 4 bases, with 13 bases spanning the gap. The CDR3 sequence is 16 residues long. The CDR3 DNA sequence: TGTGCCAGCAGCTTAGCGGGCGCTTTCCTATACAATGAGCAGTTCTTC. Its protein product is CASSLAGAFLYNEQFF.

This clone was seen only a few times. V is TRBV6-1 and J is TRBJ2-7; perhaps TRBD1 as D (6 bases). This CDR3 has 14 amino acids. Trimming pared 1 base from V and 7 bases from J, leaving 14 bases between. Germline V lookup: CDR1 MNHNS, CDR2 SASEGT. CDR3 protein: CASSEGTEAKEQYF. The DNA of the CDR3 is TGTGCCAGCAGTGAAGGGACAGAGGCTAAAGAGCAGTACTTC.

This chain links TRBV21-1 with TRBJ2-6; TRBD1 is the table's D call, not checked against the DNA. TRBV21-1 is noted as a pseudogene. This CDR3 comprises 17 residues. CDR3 in amino acids: CANLRTGTGAPCNVLTF. DNA of the CDR3: TGTGCCAACCTCCGTACCGGGACAGGGGCCCCTTGTAACGTCCTGACTTTC.